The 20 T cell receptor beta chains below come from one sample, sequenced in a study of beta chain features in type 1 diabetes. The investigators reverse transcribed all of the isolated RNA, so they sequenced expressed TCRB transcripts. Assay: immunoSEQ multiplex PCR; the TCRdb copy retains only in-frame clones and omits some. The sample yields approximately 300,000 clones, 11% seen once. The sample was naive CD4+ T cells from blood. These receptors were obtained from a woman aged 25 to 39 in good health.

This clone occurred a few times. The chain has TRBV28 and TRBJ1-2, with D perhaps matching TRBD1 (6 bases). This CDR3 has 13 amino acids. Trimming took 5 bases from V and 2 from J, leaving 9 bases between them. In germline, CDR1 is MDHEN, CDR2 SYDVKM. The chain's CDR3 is CASSRTGNYGYTF. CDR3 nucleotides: TGTGCCAGCAGTAGAACAGGGAACTATGGCTACACCTTC.

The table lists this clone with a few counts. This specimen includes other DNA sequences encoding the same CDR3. The CDR3 is CASSLTSGSTDTQYF. DNA of the CDR3: TGTGCCAGCAGCCTGACTAGCGGGAGCACAGATACGCAGTATTTT. The chain combines TRBV5-4 with TRBJ2-3; 10 bases line up with TRBD2. The CDR3 runs 15 residues. Germline CDR1 SGHNT, CDR2 YYREEE (reference sequence). Unmatched junction bases numbered 2, after V lost 4 bases and J lost 0 bases. The complete variable domain, with remaining parts taken from reference TRBV5-4 and TRBJ2-3, reads ETGVTQSPTHLIKTRGQQVTLRCSSQSGHNTVSWYQQALGQGPQFIFQYYREEENGRGNFPPRFSGLQFPNYSSELNVNALELDDSALYLCASSLTSGSTDTQYFGPGTRLTVL.

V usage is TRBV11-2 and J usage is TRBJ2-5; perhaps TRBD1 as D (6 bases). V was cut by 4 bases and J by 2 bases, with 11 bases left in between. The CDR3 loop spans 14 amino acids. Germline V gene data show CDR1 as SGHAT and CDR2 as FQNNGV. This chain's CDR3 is CASSSRGPQETQYF. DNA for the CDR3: TGTGCCAGCAGCTCCAGGGGACCTCAAGAGACCCAGTACTTC.

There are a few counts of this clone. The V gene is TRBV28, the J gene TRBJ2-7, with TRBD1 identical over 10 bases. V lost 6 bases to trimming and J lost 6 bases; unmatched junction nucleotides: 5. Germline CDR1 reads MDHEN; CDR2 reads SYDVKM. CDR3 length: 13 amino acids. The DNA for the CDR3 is TGTGCCAGCAGAGGGACAGGGGAGGCCGAGCAGTACTTC. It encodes CASRGTGEAEQYF.

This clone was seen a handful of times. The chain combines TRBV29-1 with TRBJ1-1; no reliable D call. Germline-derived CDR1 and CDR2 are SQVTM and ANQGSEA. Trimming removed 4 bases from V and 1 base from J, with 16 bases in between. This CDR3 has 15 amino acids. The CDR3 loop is CSVVQPEEWNTEAFF. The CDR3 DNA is TGCAGCGTTGTGCAACCGGAGGAATGGAACACTGAAGCTTTCTTT.

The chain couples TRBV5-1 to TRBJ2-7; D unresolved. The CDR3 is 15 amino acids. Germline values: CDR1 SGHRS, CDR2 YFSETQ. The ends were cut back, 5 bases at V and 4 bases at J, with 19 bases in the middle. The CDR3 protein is CASSLAVGEVYEQYF. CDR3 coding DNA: TGCGCCAGCAGTCTCGCAGTCGGAGAGGTTTACGAGCAGTACTTC.

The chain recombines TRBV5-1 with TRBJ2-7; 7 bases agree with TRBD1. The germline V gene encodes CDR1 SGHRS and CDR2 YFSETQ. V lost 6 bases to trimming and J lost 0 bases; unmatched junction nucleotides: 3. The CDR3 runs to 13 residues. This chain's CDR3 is CASKGQSSYEQYF. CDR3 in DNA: TGCGCCAGCAAGGGACAGAGCTCCTACGAGCAGTACTTC. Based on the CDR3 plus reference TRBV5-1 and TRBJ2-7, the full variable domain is KAGVTQTPRYLIKTRGQQVTLSCSPISGHRSVSWYQQTPGQGLQFLFEYFSETQRNKGNFPGRFSGRQFSNSRSEMNVSTLELGDSALYLCASKGQSSYEQYFGPGTRLTVT.

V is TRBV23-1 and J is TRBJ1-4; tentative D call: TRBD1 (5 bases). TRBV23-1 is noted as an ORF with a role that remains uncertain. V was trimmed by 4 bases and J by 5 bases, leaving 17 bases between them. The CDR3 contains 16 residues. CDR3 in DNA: TGCGCCAGCAGTCCCTACCCAGGGCCGCGGAATGAAAAACTGTTTTTT. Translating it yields CASSPYPGPRNEKLFF.

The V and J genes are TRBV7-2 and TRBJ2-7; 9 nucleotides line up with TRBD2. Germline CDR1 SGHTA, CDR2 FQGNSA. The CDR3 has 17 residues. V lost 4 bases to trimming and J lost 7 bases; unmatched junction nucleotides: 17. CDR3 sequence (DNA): TGTGCCAGCAGCTGGGCCGATCCGGGACTAGCTCTGAGTGAGCAGTACTTC. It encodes CASSWADPGLALSEQYF.

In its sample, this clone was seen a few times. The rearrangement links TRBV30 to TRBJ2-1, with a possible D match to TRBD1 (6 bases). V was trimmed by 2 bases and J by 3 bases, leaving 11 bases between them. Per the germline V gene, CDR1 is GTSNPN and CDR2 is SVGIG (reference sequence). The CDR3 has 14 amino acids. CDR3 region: CAWSFLQGYNEQFF. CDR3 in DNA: TGTGCCTGGAGTTTCTTACAGGGCTACAATGAGCAGTTCTTC.

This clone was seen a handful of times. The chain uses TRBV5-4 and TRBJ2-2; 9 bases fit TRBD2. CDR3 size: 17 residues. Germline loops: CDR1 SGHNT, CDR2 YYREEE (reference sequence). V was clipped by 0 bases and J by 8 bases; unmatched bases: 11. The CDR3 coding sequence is TGTGCCAGCAGCTTGGTTAGCCTAGCGGGACGGCCAGGGGAGCTGTTTTTT. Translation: CASSLVSLAGRPGELFF.

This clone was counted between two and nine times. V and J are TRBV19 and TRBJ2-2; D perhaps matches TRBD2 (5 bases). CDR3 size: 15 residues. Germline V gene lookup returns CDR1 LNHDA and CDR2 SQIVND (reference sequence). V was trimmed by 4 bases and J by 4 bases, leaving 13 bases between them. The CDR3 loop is CASSTSRGSTGELFF. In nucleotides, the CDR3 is TGTGCCAGTAGTACCTCACGGGGTTCCACCGGGGAGCTGTTTTTT.

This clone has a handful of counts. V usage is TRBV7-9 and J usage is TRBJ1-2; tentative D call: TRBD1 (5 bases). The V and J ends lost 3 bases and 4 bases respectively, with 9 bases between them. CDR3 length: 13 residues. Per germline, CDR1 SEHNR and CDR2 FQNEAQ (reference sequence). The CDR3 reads CASSFGGTYGYTF. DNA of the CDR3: TGTGCCAGCAGCTTTGGAGGGACCTATGGCTACACCTTC.

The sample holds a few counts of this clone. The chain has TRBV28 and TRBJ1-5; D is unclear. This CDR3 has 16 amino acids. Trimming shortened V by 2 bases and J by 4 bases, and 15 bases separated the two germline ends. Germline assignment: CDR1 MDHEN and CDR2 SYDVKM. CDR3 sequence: CASSLTPQARNQPQHF. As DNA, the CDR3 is TGTGCCAGCAGTTTAACCCCTCAAGCTCGGAATCAGCCCCAGCATTTT.

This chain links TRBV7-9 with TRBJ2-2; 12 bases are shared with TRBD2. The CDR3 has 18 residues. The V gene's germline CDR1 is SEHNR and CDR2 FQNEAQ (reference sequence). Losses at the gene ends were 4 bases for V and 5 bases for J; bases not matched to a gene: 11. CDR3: CASSSPPSGRAYTGELFF. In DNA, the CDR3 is TGTGCCAGCAGCTCCCCCCCTAGCGGGAGGGCGTATACCGGGGAGCTGTTTTTT.

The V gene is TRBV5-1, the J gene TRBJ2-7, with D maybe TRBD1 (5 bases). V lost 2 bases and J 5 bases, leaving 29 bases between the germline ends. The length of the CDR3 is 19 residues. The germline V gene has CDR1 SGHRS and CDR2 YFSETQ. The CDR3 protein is CASSLRPDGVRAFSHEQYF. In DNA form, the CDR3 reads TGCGCCAGCAGCTTAAGACCCGATGGAGTCAGGGCATTTAGTCACGAGCAGTACTTC.

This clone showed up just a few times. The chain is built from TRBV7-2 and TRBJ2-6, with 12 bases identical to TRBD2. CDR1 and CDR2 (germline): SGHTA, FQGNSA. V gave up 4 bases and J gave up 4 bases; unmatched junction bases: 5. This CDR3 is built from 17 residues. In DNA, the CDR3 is TGTGCCAGCAGCTCCCCTAGCGGGAGGGCCGGGGCCAACGTCCTGACTTTC. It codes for CASSSPSGRAGANVLTF.

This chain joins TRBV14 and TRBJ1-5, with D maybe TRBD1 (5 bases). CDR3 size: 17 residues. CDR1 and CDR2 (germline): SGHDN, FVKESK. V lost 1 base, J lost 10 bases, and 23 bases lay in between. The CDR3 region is CASSQARVRRVGGPQHF. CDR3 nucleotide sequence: TGTGCCAGCAGCCAAGCCCGAGTCAGGAGGGTGGGGGGTCCCCAGCATTTT.

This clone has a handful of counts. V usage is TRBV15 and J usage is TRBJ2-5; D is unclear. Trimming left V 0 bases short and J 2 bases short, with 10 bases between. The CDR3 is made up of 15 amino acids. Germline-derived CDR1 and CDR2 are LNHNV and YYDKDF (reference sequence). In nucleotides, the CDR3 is TGTGCCACCAGCAGAGAACCAACAGATCAAGAGACCCAGTACTTC. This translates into CATSREPTDQETQYF.

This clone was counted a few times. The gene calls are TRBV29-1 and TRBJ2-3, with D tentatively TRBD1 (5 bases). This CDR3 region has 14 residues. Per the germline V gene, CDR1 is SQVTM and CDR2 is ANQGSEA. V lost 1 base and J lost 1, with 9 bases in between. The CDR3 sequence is CSVEGGGGTDTQYF. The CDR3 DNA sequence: TGCAGCGTTGAAGGGGGCGGCGGCACAGATACGCAGTATTTT.